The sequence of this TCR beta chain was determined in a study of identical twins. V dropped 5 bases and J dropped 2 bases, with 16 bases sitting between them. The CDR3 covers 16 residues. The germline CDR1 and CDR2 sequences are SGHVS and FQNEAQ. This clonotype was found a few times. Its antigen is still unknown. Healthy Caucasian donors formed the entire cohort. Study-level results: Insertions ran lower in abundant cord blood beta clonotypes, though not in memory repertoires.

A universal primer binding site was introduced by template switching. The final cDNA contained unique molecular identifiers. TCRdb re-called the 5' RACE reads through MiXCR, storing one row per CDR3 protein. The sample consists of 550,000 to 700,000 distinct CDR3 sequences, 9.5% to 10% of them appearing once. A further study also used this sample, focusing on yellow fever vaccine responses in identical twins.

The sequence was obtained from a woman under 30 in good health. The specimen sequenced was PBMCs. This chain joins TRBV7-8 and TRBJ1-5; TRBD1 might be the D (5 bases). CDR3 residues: CASSREGSERNQPQHF. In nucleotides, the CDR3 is TGTGCCAGCAGCCGCGAGGGGTCGGAGCGCAATCAGCCCCAGCATTTT.